These 17 T cell receptor beta chains originate from one sample sequenced in a study of identical twins. One entry per CDR3 protein, called by TCRdb with MiXCR from the 5' RACE reads. The data hold under 800,000 distinct CDR3 sequences, with around 21% observed a single time. This same sample was also taken into another study, of T cells expressing NK-cell markers.

The sample consisted of PBMCs. The source is a young woman in good health.

This clonotype was seen a few times. J is TRBJ2-5 and V is TRBV20-1, with 8 nucleotides matching TRBD2. The CDR3 is made up of 17 amino acids. The trim removed 5 bases at V and 5 bases at J, leaving 19 bases unmatched. Germline CDR1 DFQATT, CDR2 SNEGSKA (reference sequence). CDR3 DNA sequence: TGCAGTGCTGGCGGGTCCCACCCGGGACTAGTGCGCGAGACCCAGTACTTC. This encodes CSAGGSHPGLVRETQYF.

This clonotype was counted many times. This chain joins TRBV5-1 and TRBJ2-1, with D tentatively TRBD2 (5 bases). The CDR3 runs 16 residues. The V end was cut by 4 bases, the J end by 0 bases, with 14 bases between. The germline V gene has CDR1 SGHRS and CDR2 YFSETQ. The CDR3 nucleotides read TGCGCCAGCAGCACGGACTCTTCAAACTCCTACAATGAGCAGTTCTTC. Encoded protein: CASSTDSSNSYNEQFF. Together with reference TRBV5-1 and TRBJ2-1, the CDR3 gives the full variable domain: KAGVTQTPRYLIKTRGQQVTLSCSPISGHRSVSWYQQTPGQGLQFLFEYFSETQRNKGNFPGRFSGRQFSNSRSEMNVSTLELGDSALYLCASSTDSSNSYNEQFFGPGTRLTVL.

Ten or more counts support this clonotype. This sequence joins TRBV11-3 and TRBJ1-2; D may be TRBD1 (5 bases). V lost 5 bases to trimming and J lost 8 bases, with 9 bases between them. CDR1 SGHNT and CDR2 YENEEA come from the germline V gene. The CDR3 sequence is 11 residues long. CDR3 nucleotides: TGTGCCAGCAGCCGTAGGGGAGGCTACACCTTC. Translating it yields CASSRRGGYTF.

The J gene is TRBJ2-2, the V gene TRBV30; D gene uncertain. With 2 bases removed from V and 1 base from J, the gap between germline ends came to 11 bases. Looked up from germline, CDR1 is GTSNPN and CDR2 is SVGIG (reference sequence). The CDR3 length is 15 residues. CDR3 coding DNA: TGTGCCTGGAGTCCCCGACGCGGGAACACCGGGGAGCTGTTTTTT. Residues: CAWSPRRGNTGELFF.

This clonotype was observed a few times. The chain combines TRBV29-1 with TRBJ1-2; no reliable D call. Trimming left V 3 bases short and J 4 bases short, with 9 bases between. This CDR3 comprises 12 residues. Per germline, CDR1 SQVTM and CDR2 ANQGSEA. Here the CDR3 reads CSVELRLYGYTF. The CDR3 bases are TGCAGCGTTGAGCTCAGGCTCTATGGCTACACCTTC.

This clonotype was recorded many times. This chain links TRBV20-1 with TRBJ2-5, with D perhaps given as TRBD1 or TRBD2 (5 bases each). The CDR3 consists of 11 residues. V lost 2 bases, J lost 6 bases, and 7 bases lay in between. Germline V gives CDR1 DFQATT, CDR2 SNEGSKA (reference sequence). The CDR3 DNA reads TGCAGTGCTAGACGGGGCCAGACCCAGTACTTC. This gives the protein CSARRGQTQYF.

Notes on this clonotype: This sequence may be a read error, since a much larger clone differs from it by one base. The DNA for the CDR3 is TGTGCCAGCAGCGCCCAGAACACCGGGGAGCTGTTTTTT. Protein: CASSAQNTGELFF. V usage is TRBV9 and J usage is TRBJ2-2, with no clear D. Germline CDR1 SGDLS, CDR2 YYNGEE. The V and J ends lost 3 bases and 1 base respectively, with 4 bases between them. The CDR3 has 13 residues.

The chain joins TRBV20-1 to TRBJ2-5, with 12 bases matching TRBD2. The V gene's germline CDR1 is DFQATT and CDR2 SNEGSKA (reference sequence). The CDR3 has 15 amino acids. The junction had 8 bases not matched to a gene; V was cut back by 4 bases and J by 5 bases. The CDR3 bases are TGCAGTGCTATTCTAGCGGGAGGGCCGTGGGAGACCCAGTACTTC. Translated, it gives CSAILAGGPWETQYF.

CDR3 in amino acids: CASSPSGRLETQYF. The CDR3 nucleotides read TGTGCCAGCAGCCCTAGCGGGAGGTTGGAGACCCAGTACTTC. The genes are TRBV9 and TRBJ2-5; 11 nucleotides align to TRBD2. This CDR3 spans 14 amino acids. From germline, CDR1 is SGDLS and CDR2 YYNGEE. The V and J ends lost 4 bases and 5 bases, in that order; junction bases with no gene match: 4. Filled out from reference TRBV9 and TRBJ2-5, the complete variable domain reads DSGVTQTPKHLITATGQRVTLRCSPRSGDLSVYWYQQSLDQGLQFLIQYYNGEERAKGNILERFSAQQFPDLHSELNLSSLELGDSALYFCASSPSGRLETQYFGPGTRLLVL.

This clonotype has only a few counts. This chain connects TRBV20-1 to TRBJ1-5; maybe TRBD1 (5 bases). This CDR3 is 13 amino acids long. The ends were cut back, 3 bases at V and 4 bases at J, with 10 bases in the middle. CDR1 is DFQATT and CDR2 is SNEGSKA in the germline V gene (reference sequence). The CDR3 sequence is CSASQQVNQPQHF. In DNA, the CDR3 is TGCAGTGCTAGTCAACAGGTTAATCAGCCCCAGCATTTT.

About this clonotype itself: At one end, the junction sequence differs from germline, possibly due to a read error. The chain has TRBV7-6 and TRBJ2-4; TRBD1 matches 8 bases. CDR1 SGHVS and CDR2 FNYEAQ come from the germline V gene. This CDR3 comprises 18 residues. The CDR3 region is CASSATGVVKLAKNIQYF. CDR3 in DNA: TGTGCCAGCAGCGCGACAGGGGTGGTAAAACTAGCCAAAAACATTCAGTACTTT.

V is TRBV13 and J is TRBJ2-1; tentative D call: TRBD1 (5 bases). Germline CDR1 and CDR2: PRHDT and FYEKMQ (reference sequence). V was trimmed by 0 bases and J by 14 bases, leaving 17 bases between them. The CDR3 extends over 14 amino acids. CDR3 amino acids: CASSLGLSGSYEFF. In DNA form, the CDR3 reads TGTGCCAGCAGCTTAGGCCTGTCAGGGTCTTATGAGTTCTTC. Together with reference TRBV13 and TRBJ2-1, the CDR3 gives the full variable domain: AAGVIQSPRHLIKEKRETATLKCYPIPRHDTVYWYQQGPGQDPQFLISFYEKMQSDKGSIPDRFSAQQFSDYHSELNMSSLELGDSALYFCASSLGLSGSYEFFGPGTRLTVL.

The chain is built from TRBV5-1 and TRBJ2-2; maybe TRBD1 (5 bases). CDR1 is SGHRS and CDR2 is YFSETQ in the germline V gene. V was cut by 4 bases and J by 10 bases, with 11 bases left in between. The CDR3 is made up of 12 amino acids. The CDR3: CASSIRQTELFF. DNA of the CDR3: TGCGCCAGCAGCATCCGACAGACGGAGCTGTTTTTT.

The DNA for the CDR3 is TGCAGTGCTAGGGCCCGGGACAGGGGAGGCGGAGGCTACACCTTC. Translating gives CSARARDRGGGGYTF. V is TRBV20-1 and J is TRBJ1-2; 10 positions agree with TRBD1. Trimming removed 3 bases from V and 8 bases from J; junction bases left unmatched: 12. The CDR3 sequence is 15 residues long. Germline values: CDR1 DFQATT, CDR2 SNEGSKA (reference sequence).

The chain links TRBV6-1 to TRBJ2-7; no definite D call. With 0 bases removed from V and 0 bases from J, the gap between germline ends came to 15 bases. CDR3 size: 17 residues. Germline-derived CDR1 and CDR2 are MNHNS and SASEGT. The CDR3 DNA follows: TGTGCCAGCAGTGAAGCGCTTGGACGTATCAGCTCCTACGAGCAGTACTTC. Protein: CASSEALGRISSYEQYF.

The chain has TRBV29-1 and TRBJ2-7, with a tentative D call TRBD1 (6 bases). Germline V gene sequence: CDR1 SQVTM, CDR2 ANQGSEA. The CDR3 runs 12 residues. Trimming left V 5 bases short and J 2 bases short, with 10 bases between. CDR3 sequence reads: CSVTAGAYEQYF. The DNA of the CDR3 is TGCAGCGTTACGGCAGGGGCCTACGAGCAGTACTTC.

This clonotype was detected many times. This chain uses TRBV12-3 or TRBV12-4 with TRBJ2-1; D unresolved. This CDR3 region has 11 residues. Trimming stripped 7 bases from V and 9 bases from J, with 10 bases between. The CDR3 DNA reads TGTGCCAGCACTAGGATGCTTGAGCAGTTCTTC. Encoded protein: CASTRMLEQFF.